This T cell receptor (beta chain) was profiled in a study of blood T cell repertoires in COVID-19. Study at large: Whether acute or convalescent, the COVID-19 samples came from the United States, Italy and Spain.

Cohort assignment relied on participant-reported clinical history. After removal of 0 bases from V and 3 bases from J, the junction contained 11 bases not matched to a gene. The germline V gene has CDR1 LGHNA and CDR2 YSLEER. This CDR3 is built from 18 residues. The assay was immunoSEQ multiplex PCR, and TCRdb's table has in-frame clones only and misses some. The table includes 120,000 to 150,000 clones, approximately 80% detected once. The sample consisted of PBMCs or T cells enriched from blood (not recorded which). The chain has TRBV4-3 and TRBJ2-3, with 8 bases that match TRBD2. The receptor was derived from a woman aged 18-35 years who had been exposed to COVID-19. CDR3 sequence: CASSQDLISGEGTDTQYF. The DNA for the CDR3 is TGCGCCAGCAGCCAAGATCTTATTAGCGGGGAAGGAACAGATACGCAGTATTTT.